A single sample gave rise to the 25 T cell receptor beta chains below, sequenced in a study of Graves' ophthalmopathy and Graves' hyperthyroidism. Amplification of the TCR beta CDR3 regions used RNA transcripts (as template). First-round RT-PCR relied on HTBI primers, and a second-round multiplex PCR came next. TCRdb passed the multiplex PCR reads through MiXCR, listing each CDR3 protein once. There are hundreds of thousands of distinct CDR3 sequences in the sample; 20% to 25% occur only once, and roughly 7.4% lies in the top ten. The sample comprised peripheral blood. The receptors derive from a woman aged 18 to 35 with stable Graves' hyperthyroidism. Some clones in this sample may be carry-over from other donors' samples.

This clonotype showed up many times. At one of its ends the junction is not consistent with the germline gene, which may arise from a read error. This chain uses TRBV24-1 with TRBJ1-2; D not resolved. The CDR3 is 14 amino acids. CDR1 and CDR2 (germline): KGHDR, SFDVKD. The CDR3 is CATSDPDKVRHRVF. Written as DNA, the CDR3 is TGTGCCACCAGTGATCCAGACAAGGTACGGCACAGAGTCTTC.

This clonotype was picked up many times. The chain uses TRBV5-1 and TRBJ2-4; unclear D gene. V lost 6 bases and J 0 bases, leaving 19 bases between the germline ends. The CDR3 contains 17 residues. CDR1 is SGHRS, CDR2 YFSETQ, per germline. The CDR3 is CASNLGQYVQAKNIQYF. For the CDR3, the DNA is TGCGCCAGCAACTTAGGCCAGTACGTTCAAGCCAAAAACATTCAGTACTTC.

The V and J genes are TRBV2 and TRBJ2-7; no clear D. This CDR3 spans 11 amino acids. Germline V gene data show CDR1 as SNHLY and CDR2 as FYNNEI. Trimming left V 1 base short and J 7 bases short, with 5 bases between. The DNA for the CDR3 is TGTGCCAGCAGTGAAGGCGCTGAGCAGTACTTC. This gives the protein CASSEGAEQYF.

The table lists this clonotype with many counts. The chain joins TRBV15 to TRBJ2-7, with 7 bases matching TRBD1. Germline lookup yields CDR1 LNHNV and CDR2 YYDKDF (reference sequence). The CDR3 covers 20 residues. J lost 4 bases, V lost 3 bases, and 24 bases had no gene match. This CDR3 reads CATSSQDFGDSPWATYEQYF. The CDR3 coding sequence is TGTGCCACCAGCAGCCAAGACTTTGGGGACAGCCCCTGGGCGACGTACGAGCAGTACTTC. Variable domain in full (rest from reference TRBV15 and TRBJ2-7): DAMVIQNPRYQVTQFGKPVTLSCSQTLNHNVMYWYQQKSSQAPKLLFHYYDKDFNNEADTPDNFQSRRPNTSFCFLDIRSPGLGDTAMYLCATSSQDFGDSPWATYEQYFGPGTRLTVT.

This clonotype has a count of ten or more. This chain joins TRBV6-5 and TRBJ1-2; TRBD1 might be the D (5 bases). Germline CDR1 reads MNHEY; CDR2 reads SVGAGI. The CDR3 runs 13 residues. The V end was cut by 2 bases, the J end by 4 bases, with 8 bases between. This chain's CDR3 is CASSYEGFYGYTF. The CDR3 DNA follows: TGTGCCAGCAGTTACGAGGGGTTCTATGGCTACACCTTC.

This clonotype was seen many times. V is TRBV28 and J is TRBJ2-7; TRBD2 aligns across 8 bases. Per germline, CDR1 MDHEN and CDR2 SYDVKM. CDR3 length: 14 amino acids. V was clipped by 3 bases and J by 3 bases; unmatched bases: 4. The CDR3 spells CASSFESGSYEQYF. The CDR3, as DNA: TGTGCCAGCAGTTTCGAGAGCGGGAGCTACGAGCAGTACTTC.

This clonotype was detected many times. The chain uses TRBV6-5 and TRBJ1-1; D is perhaps TRBD1 (5 bases). Germline V gene sequence: CDR1 MNHEY, CDR2 SVGAGI. CDR3 size: 11 residues. Trimming took 2 bases from V and 11 from J, leaving 9 bases between them. The CDR3 reads CASSYKGRAFF. The CDR3 DNA follows: TGTGCCAGCAGTTACAAGGGGAGGGCTTTCTTT.

This clonotype appeared many times. V and J are TRBV6-5 and TRBJ1-2; no clear D. CDR1 is MNHEY and CDR2 is SVGAGI in the germline V gene. The CDR3 extends over 14 amino acids. V lost 4 bases and J 4 bases, leaving 13 bases between the germline ends. The CDR3, as DNA: TGTGCCAGCAGTTTGACACATCAAAGCTATGGCTACACCTTC. Residues: CASSLTHQSYGYTF.

This clonotype showed up many times. This chain links TRBV5-1 with TRBJ2-4, with D possibly TRBD1 on 5 matching bases. Germline lookup yields CDR1 SGHRS and CDR2 YFSETQ. Trimming cost V 4 bases and J 0 bases, with 8 bases left between them. The CDR3 sequence is 14 residues long. As DNA, the CDR3 is TGCGCCAGCAGCATCCAGGGAGCCAAAAACATTCAGTACTTC. This gives the protein CASSIQGAKNIQYF.

The chain carries TRBV6-1 and TRBJ1-2; 7 bases map to TRBD1. Germline CDR1 MNHNS, CDR2 SASEGT. The J segment lost 7 bases and the V segment lost 4 bases, leaving 12 bases of the junction unmatched. The CDR3 contains 15 residues. The CDR3 region is CASSAERQGARGYTF. The CDR3 DNA reads as TGTGCCAGCAGTGCCGAGAGACAGGGAGCGCGTGGCTACACCTTC.

The V call is TRBV12-3 or TRBV12-4, the J call TRBJ1-1, with D unclear. The V end lost 5 bases, the J end lost 3 bases, and 16 bases lay between the germline ends. The CDR3 spans 15 residues. As DNA, the CDR3 is TGTGCCAGCAGTCTTCTCACGACATTAGACACTGAAGCTTTCTTT. This codes for CASSLLTTLDTEAFF.

This clonotype was detected only a few times. The V and J genes are TRBV30 and TRBJ2-2, with TRBD1 matching over 7 bases. The germline V gene has CDR1 GTSNPN and CDR2 SVGIG (reference sequence). J gave up 1 base and V 1 base, and 0 bases lay outside the gene matches. The CDR3 is made up of 14 amino acids. CDR3 amino acids: CAWSGTGNTGELFF. The CDR3, as DNA: TGTGCCTGGAGTGGGACAGGGAACACCGGGGAGCTGTTTTTT.

This clonotype was found a few times. The chain uses TRBV7-9 and TRBJ2-5; the D gene is possibly TRBD1 (5 bases). V dropped 1 base and J dropped 1 base, with 13 bases sitting between them. The CDR3 consists of 16 residues. Per germline, CDR1 SEHNR and CDR2 FQNEAQ (reference sequence). The chain's CDR3 is CASSLDLTALQETQYF. CDR3 sequence (DNA): TGTGCCAGCAGCTTAGACTTGACAGCTCTCCAAGAGACCCAGTACTTC.

Many counts were recorded for this clonotype. The chain recombines TRBV7-6 with TRBJ2-7; a weak D match, TRBD2 (6 bases). The CDR3 has 12 residues. Trimming removed 5 bases at V and 5 bases at J, with 10 bases between. CDR1 is SGHVS and CDR2 is FNYEAQ in the germline V gene. CDR3 bases: TGTGCCAGCAGCCCCGGGAGCAACGAGCAGTACTTC. Residues: CASSPGSNEQYF.

Many counts were recorded for this clonotype. The chain carries TRBV20-1 and TRBJ2-7; TRBD1 is a possible D gene (5 bases). This CDR3 is 13 amino acids long. Trimming stripped 3 bases from V and 4 bases from J, with 13 bases between. From germline, CDR1 is DFQATT and CDR2 SNEGSKA (reference sequence). The CDR3: CSASVGVGYEQYF. Written as DNA, the CDR3 is TGCAGTGCTAGTGTAGGGGTTGGGTACGAGCAGTACTTC.

This clonotype has a count of ten or more. The rearrangement joins TRBV19 to TRBJ2-7; TRBD1 matches at 8 bases. The ends lost 1 base at V and 2 bases at J; junction bases unmatched: 4. Germline-derived CDR1 and CDR2 are LNHDA and SQIVND (reference sequence). This CDR3 is 15 amino acids long. In DNA, the CDR3 is TGTGCCAGTAGTATAGGGGGACAGGCTACCTACGAGCAGTACTTC. Translating it yields CASSIGGQATYEQYF.

The CDR3 protein is CASSVGQGTNYGYTF. In nucleotides, the CDR3 is TGTGCCAGCAGCGTAGGACAGGGAACTAACTATGGCTACACCTTC. V and J are TRBV9 and TRBJ1-2, with 7 bases fitting TRBD1. Germline loops: CDR1 SGDLS, CDR2 YYNGEE. The CDR3 extends over 15 amino acids. V lost 0 bases to trimming and J lost 0 bases; unmatched junction nucleotides: 2. Full variable domain (outside the CDR3, taken from reference TRBV9 and TRBJ1-2): DSGVTQTPKHLITATGQRVTLRCSPRSGDLSVYWYQQSLDQGLQFLIQYYNGEERAKGNILERFSAQQFPDLHSELNLSSLELGDSALYFCASSVGQGTNYGYTFGSGTRLTVV.

This clonotype was counted at least ten times. The V and J genes are TRBV5-1 and TRBJ2-7; 9 bases agree with TRBD2. Trimming took 3 bases from V and 4 from J; bases not matched to a gene: 5. Germline CDR1 is SGHRS and CDR2 is YFSETQ. The CDR3 extends over 14 amino acids. The DNA for the CDR3 is TGCGCCAGCAGCTCCGGGACTAGCAGATACGAGCAGTACTTC. Its translation: CASSSGTSRYEQYF.

Many counts were recorded for this clonotype. The chain recombines TRBV29-1 with TRBJ2-5; TRBD1 matches 10 bases. The CDR3 runs 15 residues. With V trimmed by 5 bases and J by 3 bases, 9 bases remained unmatched. Looked up from germline, CDR1 is SQVTM and CDR2 is ANQGSEA. The CDR3 loop reads CSVSSGTGDEETQYF. The CDR3 DNA is TGCAGCGTTTCTTCAGGGACAGGGGACGAAGAGACCCAGTACTTC.

This clonotype turned up a few times. This sequence joins TRBV29-1 and TRBJ2-7; no definite D call. Germline lookup yields CDR1 SQVTM and CDR2 ANQGSEA. The CDR3 has 13 residues. Between the trimmed V and J ends, which lost 4 bases and 0 bases, there was a span of 10 bases. The DNA for the CDR3 is TGCAGCGTTGCCCAGGACCTCTCCTACGAGCAGTACTTC. Translating it yields CSVAQDLSYEQYF.

This clonotype was recorded many times. The rearrangement uses TRBV19 and TRBJ1-5; 8 bases match TRBD1. V gave up 9 bases and J gave up 1 base; unmatched junction bases: 2. There are 13 residues in the CDR3. In germline, CDR1 is LNHDA, CDR2 SQIVND (reference sequence). DNA for the CDR3: TGTGCCAGAAGACAGGGGAGCAATCAGCCCCAGCATTTT. It codes for CARRQGSNQPQHF. Combining the CDR3 with reference TRBV19 and TRBJ1-5 gives the whole variable domain DGGITQSPKYLFRKEGQNVTLSCEQNLNHDAMYWYRQDPGQGLRLIYYSQIVNDFQKGDIAEGYSVSREKKESFPLTVTSAQKNPTAFYLCARRQGSNQPQHFGDGTRLSIL.

This clonotype was seen at least ten times. V and J are TRBV20-1 and TRBJ1-3; no definite D call. Germline CDR1 and CDR2: DFQATT and SNEGSKA (reference sequence). Trimming left V 6 bases short and J 4 bases short, with 16 bases between. This CDR3 has 14 residues. Written as DNA, the CDR3 is TGCAGTGCCCAGAGCGTCCGACAAGGAAACACCATATATTTT. Translation: CSAQSVRQGNTIYF.

This chain links TRBV4-1 with TRBJ2-2; the match to TRBD2 covers 7 bases. The V segment lost 3 bases and the J segment 4 bases; nucleotides outside the gene matches: 5. In germline, CDR1 is MGHRA, CDR2 YSYEKL. This CDR3 has 15 residues. The CDR3 DNA sequence: TGCGCCAGCAGCCACGCAGGGAGGGGCACCGGGGAGCTGTTTTTT. It specifies CASSHAGRGTGELFF.

The chain employs TRBV24-1 and TRBJ2-5, with D unclear. Germline CDR1 KGHDR, CDR2 SFDVKD. The CDR3 is made up of 13 amino acids. V was pared by 1 base and J by 7 bases, with 9 bases between. The CDR3 is CATSDFRLGTQYF. Here the CDR3 DNA reads TGTGCCACCAGTGATTTTCGCCTCGGGACCCAGTACTTC.

This clonotype was seen many times. This chain links TRBV5-1 with TRBJ2-3, with TRBD2 matching over 10 bases. This CDR3 region has 15 residues. The germline gives CDR1 SGHRS, CDR2 YFSETQ. With V trimmed by 0 bases and J by 4 bases, 2 bases remained unmatched. DNA of the CDR3: TGCGCCAGCAGCTTGGGGCTAGCGGGAGCAGATACGCAGTATTTT. Translation: CASSLGLAGADTQYF.